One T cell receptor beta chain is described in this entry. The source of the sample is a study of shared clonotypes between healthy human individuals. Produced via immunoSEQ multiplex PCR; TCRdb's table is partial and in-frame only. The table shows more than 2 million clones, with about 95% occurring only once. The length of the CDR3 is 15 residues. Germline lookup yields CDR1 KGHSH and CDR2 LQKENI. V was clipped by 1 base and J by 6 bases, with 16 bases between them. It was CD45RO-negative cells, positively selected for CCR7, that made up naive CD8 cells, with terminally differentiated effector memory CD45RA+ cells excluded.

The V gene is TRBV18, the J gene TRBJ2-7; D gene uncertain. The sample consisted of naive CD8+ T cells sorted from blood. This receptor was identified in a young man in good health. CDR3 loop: CASSPQDGLVAEQYF. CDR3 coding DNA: TGTGCCAGCTCACCACAAGACGGGTTAGTGGCCGAGCAGTACTTC.